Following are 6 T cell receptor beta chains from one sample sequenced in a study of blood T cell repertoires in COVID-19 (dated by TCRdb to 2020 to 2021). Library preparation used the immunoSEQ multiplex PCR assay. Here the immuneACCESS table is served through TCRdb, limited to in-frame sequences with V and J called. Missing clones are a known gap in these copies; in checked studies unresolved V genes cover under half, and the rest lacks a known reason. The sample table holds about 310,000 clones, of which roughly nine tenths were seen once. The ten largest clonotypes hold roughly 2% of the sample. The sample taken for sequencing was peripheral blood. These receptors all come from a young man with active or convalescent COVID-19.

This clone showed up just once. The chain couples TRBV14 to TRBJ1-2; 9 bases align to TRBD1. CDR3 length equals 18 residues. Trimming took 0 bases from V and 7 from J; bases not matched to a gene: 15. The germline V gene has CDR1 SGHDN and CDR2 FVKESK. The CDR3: CASSQEDFGQGNKGGYTF. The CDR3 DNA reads TGTGCCAGCAGCCAAGAAGATTTCGGACAGGGGAATAAGGGTGGCTACACCTTC.

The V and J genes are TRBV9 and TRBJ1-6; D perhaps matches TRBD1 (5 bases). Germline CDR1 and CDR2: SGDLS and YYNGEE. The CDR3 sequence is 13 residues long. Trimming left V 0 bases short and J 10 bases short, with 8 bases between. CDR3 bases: TGTGCCAGCAGCGTAGGGGGGGGATCACCCCTCCACTTT. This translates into CASSVGGGSPLHF.

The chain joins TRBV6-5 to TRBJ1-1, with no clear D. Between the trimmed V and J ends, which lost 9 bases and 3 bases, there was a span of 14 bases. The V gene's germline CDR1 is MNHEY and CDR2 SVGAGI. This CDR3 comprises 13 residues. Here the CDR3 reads CASGEAGYTEAFF. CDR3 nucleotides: TGTGCCAGTGGTGAGGCGGGTTACACTGAAGCTTTCTTT.

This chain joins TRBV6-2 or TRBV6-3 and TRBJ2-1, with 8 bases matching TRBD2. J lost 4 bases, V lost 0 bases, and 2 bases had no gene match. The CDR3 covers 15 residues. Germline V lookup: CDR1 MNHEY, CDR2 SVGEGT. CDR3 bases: TGTGCCAGCAGTTACTCACGGGGGGGGTACAATGAGCAGTTCTTC. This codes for CASSYSRGGYNEQFF.

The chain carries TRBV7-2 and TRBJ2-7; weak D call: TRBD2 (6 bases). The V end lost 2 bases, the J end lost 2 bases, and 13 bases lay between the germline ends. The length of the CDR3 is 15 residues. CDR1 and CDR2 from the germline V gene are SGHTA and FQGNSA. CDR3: CASSLRASAPYEQYF. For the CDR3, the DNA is TGTGCCAGCAGCTTAAGGGCTAGCGCCCCCTACGAGCAGTACTTC.

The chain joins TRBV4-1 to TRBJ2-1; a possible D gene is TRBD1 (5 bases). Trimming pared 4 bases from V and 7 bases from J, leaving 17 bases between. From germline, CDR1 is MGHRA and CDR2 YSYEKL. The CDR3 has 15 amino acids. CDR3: CASSPGVGARNEQFF. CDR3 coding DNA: TGCGCCAGCAGCCCCGGCGTTGGGGCGCGTAATGAGCAGTTCTTC.